The 10 T cell receptor beta chains listed next were all sequenced from one sample in a study of PD-L1 blockade in urothelial cancer. The method was immunoSEQ multiplex PCR; TCRdb's version includes in-frame clones alone and lacks a portion of them. The profile shows 90,000 to 120,000 clones, about 85% of them singletons. Material: PBMCs, obtained around atezolizumab (anti-PD-L1) treatment. The receptor set was obtained from a man aged 50-60 years with urothelial cancer.

The rearrangement joins TRBV5-4 to TRBJ2-7, with 10 positions matching TRBD2. V dropped 4 bases and J dropped 2; count of bases not matched to a gene: 6. This CDR3 spans 15 amino acids. Germline-derived CDR1 and CDR2 are SGHNT and YYREEE (reference sequence). CDR3 sequence: CASSQESGRAYEQYF. For the CDR3, the DNA is TGTGCCAGCAGCCAAGAAAGCGGGAGGGCCTACGAGCAGTACTTC.

CDR3 residues: CAWSEKGLKTQYF. In DNA, the CDR3 is TGTGCCTGGAGTGAGAAGGGGCTGAAGACCCAGTACTTC. The rearrangement uses TRBV30 and TRBJ2-5; D is possibly TRBD1 (5 bases). V was trimmed by 1 base and J by 6 bases, leaving 12 bases between them. Germline V gene data show CDR1 as GTSNPN and CDR2 as SVGIG (reference sequence). The CDR3 runs 13 residues.

The V call is TRBV30, the J call TRBJ1-4; 7 bases map to TRBD1. Trimming took 0 bases from V and 2 from J; bases not matched to a gene: 0. Germline V CDR1 and CDR2: GTSNPN, SVGIG (reference sequence). The CDR3 is 14 residues long. CDR3 DNA sequence: TGTGCCTGGAGTGTACAGGGGACTAATGAAAAACTGTTTTTT. Its protein is CAWSVQGTNEKLFF.

V is TRBV6-5 and J is TRBJ1-6; D not certain. Germline CDR1 reads MNHEY; CDR2 reads SVGAGI. CDR3 length: 15 amino acids. Trimming left V 2 bases short and J 6 bases short, with 11 bases between. The CDR3 nucleotides read TGTGCCAGCAGTTACAGGCAGCGCAGTAATTCACCCCTCCACTTT. It yields the protein CASSYRQRSNSPLHF.

The chain employs TRBV18 and TRBJ1-1; possibly TRBD1 for D (5 bases). This CDR3 has 14 amino acids. Germline CDR1 KGHSH, CDR2 LQKENI. Trimming took 1 base from V and 0 from J, leaving 6 bases between them. DNA of the CDR3: TGTGCCAGCTCACCACAGGGGCTGAACACTGAAGCTTTCTTT. Translating gives CASSPQGLNTEAFF.

The chain is built from TRBV15 and TRBJ2-7; no reliable D call. V was cut by 1 base and J by 3 bases, with 7 bases left in between. This CDR3 contains 13 residues. Germline V lookup: CDR1 LNHNV, CDR2 YYDKDF (reference sequence). The DNA for the CDR3 is TGTGCCACCAGCAGAGCCCAGAACTACGAGCAGTACTTC. It specifies CATSRAQNYEQYF.

The J gene is TRBJ2-7, the V gene TRBV5-5, with 10 bases lining up with TRBD2. Germline V CDR1 and CDR2: SGHKS, YYEKEE (reference sequence). The CDR3 runs to 15 residues. V lost 5 bases to trimming and J lost 4 bases; unmatched junction nucleotides: 9. CDR3 in DNA: TGTGCCAGCAGACCCGCTAGCGGGAGTGGGTACGAGCAGTACTTC. Its translation is CASRPASGSGYEQYF.

The chain couples TRBV10-2 to TRBJ1-3, with D unresolved. The CDR3 has 15 amino acids. V was cut by 11 bases and J by 0 bases, with 17 bases left in between. The germline V gene has CDR1 WSHSY and CDR2 SAAADI. CDR3 DNA: TGCGCCTGCCAAGCCGGGTTACTCTCTGGAAACACCATATATTTT. Its protein is CACQAGLLSGNTIYF.

This rearrangement joins TRBV10-2 to TRBJ2-7, with TRBD2 as a possible D gene (5 bases). V dropped 7 bases and J dropped 4 bases, with 14 bases sitting between them. The CDR3 is 13 residues long. Germline values: CDR1 WSHSY, CDR2 SAAADI. The CDR3 DNA is TGCGCCAGCACCGAGGGATATCGGTACGAGCAGTACTTC. It encodes CASTEGYRYEQYF.

The chain combines TRBV19 with TRBJ1-6; D is possibly TRBD1 (6 bases). The CDR3 contains 17 residues. Germline V CDR1 and CDR2: LNHDA, SQIVND (reference sequence). The V and J ends lost 7 bases and 5 bases respectively, with 21 bases between them. CDR3 coding DNA: TGTGCCAGTACCCTCTCCAGCAGGGGCCTTAATAATTCACCCCTCCACTTT. Translated: CASTLSSRGLNNSPLHF.